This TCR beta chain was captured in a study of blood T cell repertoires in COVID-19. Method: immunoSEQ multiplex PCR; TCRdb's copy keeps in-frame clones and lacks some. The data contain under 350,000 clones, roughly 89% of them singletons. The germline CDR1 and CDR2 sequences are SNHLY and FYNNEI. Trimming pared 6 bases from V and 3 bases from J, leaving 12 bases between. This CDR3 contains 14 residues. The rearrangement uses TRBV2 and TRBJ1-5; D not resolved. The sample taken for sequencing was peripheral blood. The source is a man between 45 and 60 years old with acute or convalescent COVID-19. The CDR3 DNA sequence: TGTGCCAGCAGGGAGGGTTCCTCCAATCAGCCCCAGCATTTT. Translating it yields CASREGSSNQPQHF.